A single sample gave rise to the 15 T cell receptor beta chains below, sequenced in a study of radiation and T cells in renal cell carcinoma. TCRdb's table, derived via immunoSEQ multiplex PCR, lists solely in-frame clones and lacks some. This table holds about 170,000 clones, about 87% found once. Noted time point: blood 4 weeks post-SBRT, at nephrectomy. Regarding treatment: 15 Gy SBRT to primary tumor, nephrectomy 4 weeks later. Sequences were derived from blood, sampled from a patient whose treatment included radiotherapy and nephrectomy. The receptor source for this set is a woman aged 50 to 65 with renal cell carcinoma.

The V and J genes are TRBV6-1 and TRBJ1-1; the match to TRBD1 covers 7 bases. The CDR3 is made up of 15 amino acids. The V gene end was trimmed by 6 bases and the J gene end by 0 bases; junction bases not matched to a gene: 7. CDR1 and CDR2 (germline): MNHNS, SASEGT. This chain's CDR3 is CASRDRDLMNTEAFF. In DNA, the CDR3 is TGTGCCAGCAGAGACAGGGATCTGATGAACACTGAAGCTTTCTTT.

The V and J genes are TRBV6-6 and TRBJ1-1; D may be TRBD1 (5 bases). Germline-derived CDR1 and CDR2 are MNHNY and SVGAGI (reference sequence). This CDR3 is 12 amino acids long. V was clipped by 6 bases and J by 8 bases, with 13 bases between them. The CDR3 coding sequence is TGTGCCAGCAGCCACCCGGGACTCGAAGCTTTCTTT. It codes for CASSHPGLEAFF.

The CDR3 sequence: CASSISTNIYGYTF. The CDR3 region has the DNA TGTGCCAGTAGTATCTCCACGAACATCTATGGCTACACCTTC. V and J are TRBV19 and TRBJ1-2; D not certain. Germline-derived CDR1 and CDR2 are LNHDA and SQIVND (reference sequence). The CDR3 runs to 14 residues. The V and J ends lost 3 bases and 4 bases respectively, with 12 bases between them.

The chain recombines TRBV11-2 with TRBJ2-5; D is unclear. V gave up 5 bases and J gave up 4 bases, with 17 bases separating them. The CDR3 contains 15 residues. Germline V gives CDR1 SGHAT, CDR2 FQNNGV. The CDR3 spells CASSRRGSWGETQYF. CDR3 coding DNA: TGTGCCAGCAGCCGCCGCGGCTCGTGGGGAGAGACCCAGTACTTC.

The rearrangement links TRBV18 to TRBJ1-1, with D hard to call. The CDR3 has 15 amino acids. Trimming took off 0 bases at V and 3 bases at J, with 11 bases between the two ends. Germline V lookup: CDR1 KGHSH, CDR2 LQKENI. In DNA form, the CDR3 reads TGTGCCAGCTCACCACCGGCGGCGCGGGACACTGAAGCTTTCTTT. Protein sequence: CASSPPAARDTEAFF.

The CDR3 bases are TGTGCCAGTAGTATAGCTCAGGGGCTCGAGCAGTACTTC. As protein: CASSIAQGLEQYF. The V and J genes are TRBV19 and TRBJ2-7; D possibly corresponds to TRBD1 (6 bases). The V gene lost 1 base and the J gene lost 6 bases, with 10 bases spanning the gap. The CDR3 consists of 13 residues. Germline V gene sequence: CDR1 LNHDA, CDR2 SQIVND (reference sequence).

The CDR3 region has the DNA TGCGCCAGCAGCCAAAGTAGGGACAGGGCGAACACTGAAGCTTTCTTT. This gives the protein CASSQSRDRANTEAFF. V usage is TRBV4-3 and J usage is TRBJ1-1; 9 positions agree with TRBD1. CDR3 length: 16 amino acids. Germline trimming cut 2 bases from V and 1 base from J; bases unmatched to any gene: 5. Germline V gives CDR1 LGHNA, CDR2 YSLEER.

The gene calls are TRBV2 and TRBJ1-1, with D uncertain. CDR1 is SNHLY and CDR2 is FYNNEI in the germline V gene. The V end lost 0 bases, the J end lost 1 base, and 9 bases lay between the germline ends. This CDR3 comprises 15 residues. The DNA of the CDR3 is TGTGCCAGCAGTGAAGCGCTTCAAGAGAACACTGAAGCTTTCTTT. This sequence encodes CASSEALQENTEAFF.

The V gene is TRBV7-3, the J gene TRBJ1-2, with D possibly matching TRBD1 (6 bases). Trimming stripped 5 bases from V and 8 bases from J, with 24 bases between. The germline gives CDR1 SGHTA, CDR2 FQGTGA. CDR3 length equals 16 residues. CDR3 residues: CASSPQRTESMEGYTF. DNA of the CDR3: TGTGCCAGCAGCCCCCAACGGACAGAGTCGATGGAAGGCTACACCTTC.

The V call is TRBV7-2, the J call TRBJ2-3; D call uncertain. The germline V gene has CDR1 SGHTA and CDR2 FQGNSA. V lost 7 bases to trimming and J lost 1 base, with 6 bases between them. The CDR3 length is 12 residues. CDR3 in DNA: TGTGCCAGCAACTCCCGCACAGATACGCAGTATTTT. Translation gives CASNSRTDTQYF.

The V gene is TRBV25-1, the J gene TRBJ1-4; 7 bases are shared with TRBD1. The CDR3 consists of 15 residues. V lost 3 bases, J lost 3 bases, and 4 bases stayed unmatched. The germline V gene has CDR1 MGHDK and CDR2 SYGVNS. As DNA, the CDR3 is TGTGCCAGCAGTGATACAGGGGTTCCTAATGAAAAACTGTTTTTT. The encoded protein is CASSDTGVPNEKLFF.

The J gene is TRBJ2-2, the V gene TRBV2; D is possibly TRBD1 (6 bases). Germline CDR1 reads SNHLY; CDR2 reads FYNNEI. This CDR3 is 13 amino acids long. Trimming shortened V by 4 bases and J by 10 bases, and 13 bases separated the two germline ends. CDR3 DNA: TGTGCCAGCAGTGCCGACAGGCCGGCGGAGCTGTTTTTT. Translating gives CASSADRPAELFF. Using reference TRBV2 and TRBJ2-2 for the parts outside the CDR3, the full variable domain is EPEVTQTPSHQVTQMGQEVILRCVPISNHLYFYWYRQILGQKVEFLVSFYNNEISEKSEIFDDQFSVERPDGSNFTLKIRSTKLEDSAMYFCASSADRPAELFFGEGSRLTVL.

This chain links TRBV5-8 with TRBJ1-4; D is possibly TRBD1 (6 bases). The CDR3 consists of 15 residues. The V and J ends lost 2 bases and 4 bases respectively, with 12 bases between them. Germline V gene lookup returns CDR1 SGHTS and CDR2 YDEGEE. Here the CDR3 DNA reads TGTGCCAGCAGCTTTGGGGGCAGATATAATGAAAAACTGTTTTTT. It is translated as CASSFGGRYNEKLFF.

V is TRBV6-1 and J is TRBJ1-2, with D maybe TRBD1 (5 bases). The V and J ends lost 6 bases and 4 bases respectively, with 12 bases between them. CDR3 size: 13 residues. Germline V gene data show CDR1 as MNHNS and CDR2 as SASEGT. This CDR3 is CASRSGRGYGYTF. Here the CDR3 DNA reads TGTGCCAGCAGATCGGGGCGCGGCTATGGCTACACCTTC.

The chain combines TRBV13 with TRBJ1-6; TRBD1 might be the D (5 bases). The V gene lost 6 bases and the J gene lost 6 bases, with 12 bases spanning the gap. The CDR3 loop spans 14 amino acids. Germline-derived CDR1 and CDR2 are PRHDT and FYEKMQ (reference sequence). The CDR3 sequence: CASRRGSGNSPLHF. For the CDR3, the DNA is TGTGCCAGCAGGAGGGGCAGCGGTAATTCACCCCTCCACTTT.